The text below deals with one TCR beta chain. There is no known antigen for this receptor. No clone much larger than this one lies a single base away; base qualities are absent. The data were taken from a study of beta chain features in type 1 diabetes listed by TCRdb under 2018. Broadly, across the study: Mean age, gender distribution, total cell number and subset yield were not different between patients and healthy donors. A total of some 110 million sorted cells were examined across all samples, and the number of cells per subset was strongly correlated with RNA yield. The study compared the TCRB repertoires of sorted circulating CD4+ T cell subsets in recently diagnosed type 1 diabetes patients with those in matched healthy donors. Regulatory and stem cell-like memory subsets were obtained from only 8 patients and about eight healthy donors, while naive and central memory subsets were obtained from all 30 or so donors.

From each donor, a single peripheral blood sample of about 100 mL on average was drawn into heparinised tubes. Naive, central memory, regulatory and stem cell-like memory CD4+ T cells were sorted on a BD FACSAria II using a panel including CD45RO, CCR7, CD25, CD127, CD95 and CD27. A purity above 98% was achieved for all sorted populations. PBMCs were separated immediately by Lymphoprep density gradient centrifugation and were stained directly, without being cultured. So that batch effects would be minimized, each experiment stained and sorted samples in pairs, pairing one healthy donor with one patient. The entire amount of isolated RNA was reverse transcribed using the High Capacity cDNA Reverse Transcription Kit, so the sequenced TCRB transcripts were expressed ones. Deep immunoSEQ sequencing was performed on naive, central memory and regulatory T cell samples, with an average of about 3.6 million total reads per sample. Sorted cells were lysed in RLT buffer and RNA was extracted with DNase-treated RNeasy Micro or Mini kits, depending on cell number. To prevent cross-contamination, each cell subset was processed individually, whereas patient and healthy donor samples were processed jointly. Using the immunoSEQ multiplex PCR, TCRB sequences were amplified from cDNA into 87-bp fragments spanning the CDR3 region. Sequencing of the amplicons was performed on the Illumina HiSeq platform. The source study handled its data this way. PCR bias was computationally corrected using synthetic template baselines, reads within Hamming distance 2 were collapsed, and singletons that could not be merged were discarded. Reads were aligned to IMGT to assign V, D and J genes, CDR3 length, and insertions or deletions at six rearrangement sites. Within each subset, clonotype counts were normalized to the number of sorted cells before true diversity and Gini coefficients were calculated with the tcR R package. The overlap coefficient, calculated on TCRB nucleotide sequences, was used to quantify repertoire sharing. Out-of-frame TCRB sequences from naive cells were analyzed to stand in for the pre-selection repertoire. In its TCRdb copy, this immuneACCESS table keeps in-frame sequences only and misses some clones. Where compared with another copy, unresolved V genes explain less than half of these, and the others have no known cause. That table gives V, J and clone size, and the DNA gave D and trimming. The sample table holds 360,000 or so clones, of which about 20% were seen once. Of the sample, 0.044% falls within the top ten clones.

General findings and caveats noted by the study authors: Because the HLA sub-analyses included only small numbers of individuals, any influence of HLA type on TCRB rearrangement was left unresolved. Sequencing cDNA rather than genomic DNA could over-represent highly expressing activated cells, although activation and CD3 levels did not differ between groups. Fewer insertions and more nucleotide deletions at VDJ recombination sites were observed in patients with type 1 diabetes, implying thymic rearrangement abnormalities. PCR might favor shorter templates, but patient and control samples were amplified and corrected together, so any skew would affect both groups equally. Naive, central memory and regulatory TCRB repertoires appeared more similar among patients than among healthy donors. In all four CD4+ subsets, TCRB CDR3 length was moderately but significantly shorter in type 1 diabetes patients.

This receptor was identified in a woman aged 18-29 years in good health. Source material: naive CD4+ T cells from blood. Interpreted using the paper, the cell subset or site label stands for: true naive CD4+ T cells.

The nucleotide sequence is TGTGCCAGCAGCACCCGGACAGGGAACCACGAGCAGTACTTC. The resulting protein is CASSTRTGNHEQYF. The sequence is built from TRBV7-2 and TRBJ2-7, with TRBD1 matching 8 junction bases. The germline V gene specifies SGHTA as CDR1 and FQGNSA as CDR2. From the cysteine through the phenylalanine, the CDR3 covers 14 amino acids. The sequence is cut down to CDR3 DNA, 42 bases in frame from base 1. V and J are trimmed by 5 bases and 5 bases, and the gene matches miss 8 bases of the junction.